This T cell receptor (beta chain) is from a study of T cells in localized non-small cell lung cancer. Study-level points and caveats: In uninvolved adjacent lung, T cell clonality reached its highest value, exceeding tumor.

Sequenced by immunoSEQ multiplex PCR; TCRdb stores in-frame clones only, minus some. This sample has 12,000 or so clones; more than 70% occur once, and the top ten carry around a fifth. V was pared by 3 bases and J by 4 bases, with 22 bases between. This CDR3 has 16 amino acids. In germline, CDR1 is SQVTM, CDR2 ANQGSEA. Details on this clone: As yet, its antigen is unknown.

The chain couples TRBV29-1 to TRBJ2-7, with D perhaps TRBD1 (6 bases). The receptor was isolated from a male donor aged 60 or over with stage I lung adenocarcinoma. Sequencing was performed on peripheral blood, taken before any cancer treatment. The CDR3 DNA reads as TGCAGCGTTGAGCTCCTGGGACAAACAAACGTATACGAGCAGTACTTC. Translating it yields CSVELLGQTNVYEQYF.